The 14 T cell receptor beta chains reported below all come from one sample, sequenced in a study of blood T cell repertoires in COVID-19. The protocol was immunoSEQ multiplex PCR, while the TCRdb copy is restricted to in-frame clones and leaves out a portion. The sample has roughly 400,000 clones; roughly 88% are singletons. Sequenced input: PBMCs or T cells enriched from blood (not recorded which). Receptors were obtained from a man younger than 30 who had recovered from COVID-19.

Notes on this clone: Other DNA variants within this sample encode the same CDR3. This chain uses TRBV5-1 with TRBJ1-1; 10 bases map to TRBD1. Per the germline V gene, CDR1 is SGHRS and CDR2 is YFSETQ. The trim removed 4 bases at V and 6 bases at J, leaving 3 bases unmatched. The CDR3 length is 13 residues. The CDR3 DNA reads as TGCGCCAGCAGCCTAGGACAGGGGGCTGAAGCTTTCTTT. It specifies CASSLGQGAEAFF.

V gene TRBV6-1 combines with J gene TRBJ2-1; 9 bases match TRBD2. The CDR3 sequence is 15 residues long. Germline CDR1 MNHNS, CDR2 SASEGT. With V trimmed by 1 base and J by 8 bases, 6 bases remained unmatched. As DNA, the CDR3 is TGTGCCAGCAGTGAAGGTGGCGGGGGGGCCGATGAGCAGTTCTTC. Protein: CASSEGGGGADEQFF.

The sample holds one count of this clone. The CDR3, as DNA: TGTGCCAGCAGGACTCACTCTGGGACAGATACGCAGTATTTT. Translating gives CASRTHSGTDTQYF. The chain has TRBV28 and TRBJ2-3; no reliable D call. V was clipped by 6 bases and J by 3 bases, with 13 bases between them. There are 14 residues in the CDR3. Per germline, CDR1 MDHEN and CDR2 SYDVKM. The whole variable domain, remainder taken from reference TRBV28 and TRBJ2-3, is DVKVTQSSRYLVKRTGEKVFLECVQDMDHENMFWYRQDPGLGLRLIYFSYDVKMKEKGDIPEGYSVSREKKERFSLILESASTNQTSMYLCASRTHSGTDTQYFGPGTRLTVL.

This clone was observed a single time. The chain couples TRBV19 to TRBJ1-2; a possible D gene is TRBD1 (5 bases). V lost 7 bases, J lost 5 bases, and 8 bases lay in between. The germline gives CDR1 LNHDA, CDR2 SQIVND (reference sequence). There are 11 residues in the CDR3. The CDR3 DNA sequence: TGTGCCAGTAACGGGGGGTATGGCTACACCTTC. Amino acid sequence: CASNGGYGYTF.

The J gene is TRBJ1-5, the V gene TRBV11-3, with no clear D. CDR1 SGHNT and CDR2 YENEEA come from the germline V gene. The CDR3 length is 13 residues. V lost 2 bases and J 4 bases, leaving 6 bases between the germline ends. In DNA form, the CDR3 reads TGTGCCAGCAGCTTATCGGGTAATCAGCCCCAGCATTTT. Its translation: CASSLSGNQPQHF.

The CDR3 loop reads CATSYYSMGYTF. The CDR3 DNA follows: TGTGCCACCTCATATTATAGTATGGGCTACACCTTC. V is TRBV6-5 and J is TRBJ1-2; D call uncertain. Germline assignment: CDR1 MNHEY and CDR2 SVGAGI. This CDR3 contains 12 residues. Between the trimmed V and J ends, which lost 10 bases and 8 bases, there was a span of 17 bases.

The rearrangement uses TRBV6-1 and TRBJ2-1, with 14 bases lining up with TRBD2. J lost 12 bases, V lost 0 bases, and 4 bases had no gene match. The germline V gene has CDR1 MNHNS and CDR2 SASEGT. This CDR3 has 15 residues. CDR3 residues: CASSEAGTSGRGQFF. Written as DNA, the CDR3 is TGTGCCAGCAGTGAAGCCGGGACTAGCGGGAGAGGGCAGTTCTTC.

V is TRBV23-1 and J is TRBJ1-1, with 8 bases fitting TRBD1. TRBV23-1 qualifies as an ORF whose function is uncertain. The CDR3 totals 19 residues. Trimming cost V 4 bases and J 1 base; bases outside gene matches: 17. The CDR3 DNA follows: TGCGCCAGCAGTCCCCCGTGGCCCCGGGACAGGTCTGCGAACACTGAAGCTTTCTTT. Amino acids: CASSPPWPRDRSANTEAFF.

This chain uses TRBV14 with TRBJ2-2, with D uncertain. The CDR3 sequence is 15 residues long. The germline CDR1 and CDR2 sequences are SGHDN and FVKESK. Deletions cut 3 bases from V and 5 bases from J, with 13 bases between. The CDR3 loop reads CASSQKNARTGELFF. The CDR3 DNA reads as TGTGCCAGCAGCCAGAAGAATGCACGGACCGGGGAGCTGTTTTTT. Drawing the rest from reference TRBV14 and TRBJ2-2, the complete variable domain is EAGVTQFPSHSVIEKGQTVTLRCDPISGHDNLYWYRRVMGKEIKFLLHFVKESKQDESGMPNNRFLAERTGGTYSTLKVQPAELEDSGVYFCASSQKNARTGELFFGEGSRLTVL.

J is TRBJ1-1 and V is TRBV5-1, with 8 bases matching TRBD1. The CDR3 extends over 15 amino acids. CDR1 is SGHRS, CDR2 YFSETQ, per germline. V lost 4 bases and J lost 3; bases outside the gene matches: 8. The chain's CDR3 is CASSIGQGLDTEAFF. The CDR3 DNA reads TGCGCCAGCAGCATCGGACAGGGTCTGGACACTGAAGCTTTCTTT.

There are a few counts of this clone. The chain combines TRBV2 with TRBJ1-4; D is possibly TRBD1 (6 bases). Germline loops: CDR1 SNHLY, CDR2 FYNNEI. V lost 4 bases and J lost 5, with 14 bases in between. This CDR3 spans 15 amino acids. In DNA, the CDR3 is TGTGCCAGCAGTGCACAGGGAACTCCCAATGAAAAACTGTTTTTT. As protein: CASSAQGTPNEKLFF.

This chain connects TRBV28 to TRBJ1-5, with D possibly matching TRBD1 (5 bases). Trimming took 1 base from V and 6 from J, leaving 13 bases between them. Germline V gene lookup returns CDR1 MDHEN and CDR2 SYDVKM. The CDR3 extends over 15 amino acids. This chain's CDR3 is CASSLSAGIGQPQHF. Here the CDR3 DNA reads TGTGCCAGCAGTTTATCGGCAGGGATCGGTCAGCCCCAGCATTTT.

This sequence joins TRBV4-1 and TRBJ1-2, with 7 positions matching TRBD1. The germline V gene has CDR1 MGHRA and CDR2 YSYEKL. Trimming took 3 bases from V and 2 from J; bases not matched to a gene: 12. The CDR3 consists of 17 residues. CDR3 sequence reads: CASSHPSGRGLNYGYTF. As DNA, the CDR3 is TGCGCCAGCAGCCACCCATCTGGTAGGGGGCTGAACTATGGCTACACCTTC.

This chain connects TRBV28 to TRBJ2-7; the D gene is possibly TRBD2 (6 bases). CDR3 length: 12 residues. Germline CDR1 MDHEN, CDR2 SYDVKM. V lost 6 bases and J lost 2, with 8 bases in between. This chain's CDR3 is CASSRRAYEQYF. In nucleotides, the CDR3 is TGTGCCAGCAGCCGGAGGGCCTACGAGCAGTACTTC.